This T cell receptor beta chain is drawn from a study of blood T cell repertoires in COVID-19. Study-wide background: Both acute and convalescent COVID-19 samples were obtained from the United States, Italy and Spain. The cDNA or gDNA used as material had been derived from T cells, B-cell-depleted T cells, or PBMCs.

As processed by the authors: Quantification of nucleated cells was approximated via reference gene primer amplification. Profiled with immunoSEQ multiplex PCR; TCRdb holds only in-frame clones, not every one. From that table come the V and J calls and clone size; the DNA was used to work out D and trimming. Among 53,000 or so clones listed, 85% to 95% were seen once. The sample consisted of peripheral blood. The clonotype originates from a human donor in a cohort sampled during active COVID-19.

The CDR3 DNA is TGTGCCACCTCTGACAGGGATGGGTACCAAGAGACCCAGTACTTC. Amino acid sequence: CATSDRDGYQETQYF. The genes are TRBV3-1 (or the pseudogene TRBV3-2) and TRBJ2-5; TRBD1 agrees at 7 bases. The CDR3 has 15 residues. Trimming cost V 10 bases and J 0 bases; bases outside gene matches: 11. The germline V gene encodes CDR1 LGHDT and CDR2 YNNKEL (reference sequence).